This T cell receptor (beta chain) was profiled in a study of cytomegalovirus exposure and HLA in healthy donors. Study-level findings and limits: A later analysis found TCR association rates differed by HLA locus, highest for DRB1 and lowest for HLA-C.

As for this clone: What it binds is unknown.

Germline V gene lookup returns CDR1 LGHNA and CDR2 YSLEER. This CDR3 contains 18 residues. Trimming removed 0 bases at V and 2 bases at J, with 18 bases between. With 60 Vbeta and 13 Jbeta primers, the PCR was carried out. Authors' data handling: Unique TCR beta chains numbered around 75 million in a later analysis, with 10 million to 14 million shared. Only in-frame clones appear in the TCRdb table, and some are missing; sequencing was by immunoSEQ multiplex PCR. Clone size and the V and J calls come from that table; the DNA yielded D and trimming. The data contain about 150,000 clones, 76% of them singletons.

The chain carries TRBV4-3 and TRBJ2-3; possible D gene TRBD2, 7 bases. The sequencing sample was made of PBMCs. This TCR was recovered from a man aged 35 to 55 in good health and CMV-seronegative. The CDR3 is CASSQDTGGSYSTDTQYF. CDR3 DNA sequence: TGCGCCAGCAGCCAAGACACGGGGGGCTCTTACTCCACAGATACGCAGTATTTT.